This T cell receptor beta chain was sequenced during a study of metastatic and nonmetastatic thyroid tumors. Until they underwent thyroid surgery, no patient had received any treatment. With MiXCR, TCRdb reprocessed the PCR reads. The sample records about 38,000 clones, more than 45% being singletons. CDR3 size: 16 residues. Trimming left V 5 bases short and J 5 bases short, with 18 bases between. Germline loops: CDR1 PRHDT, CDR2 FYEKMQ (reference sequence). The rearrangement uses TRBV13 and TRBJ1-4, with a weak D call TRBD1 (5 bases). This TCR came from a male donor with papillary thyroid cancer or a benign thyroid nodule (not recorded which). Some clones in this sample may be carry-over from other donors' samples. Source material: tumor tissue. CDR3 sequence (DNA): TGTGCCAGCAGCGGGAGGGGCTCTTCCCTGAATGAAAAACTGTTTTTT. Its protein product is CASSGRGSSLNEKLFF. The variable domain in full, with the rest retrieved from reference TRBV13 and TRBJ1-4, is AAGVIQSPRHLIKEKRETATLKCYPIPRHDTVYWYQQGPGQDPQFLISFYEKMQSDKGSIPDRFSAQQFSDYHSELNMSSLELGDSALYFCASSGRGSSLNEKLFFGSGTQLSVL.